This T cell receptor beta chain was identified in a study of spatial heterogeneity in lung cancer. Indicated time point: sample taken at primary tumor resection. The study sequenced unsorted whole RNA from tumor, nontumor lung or frozen PBMC. This clonotype has only a few counts. The CDR3 has 14 amino acids. After removal of 7 bases from V and 4 bases from J, the junction contained 8 bases not matched to a gene. TCRdb ran MiXCR on the 5' RACE reads and lists one entry per CDR3 protein. This table holds around 89,000 distinct CDR3 sequences, approximately 12% found once. This chain links TRBV12-3 or TRBV12-4 with TRBJ1-1, with 8 bases lining up with TRBD1. The source is a male donor with early-stage non-small cell lung cancer. The material sequenced was PBMCs, taken at surgery. The chain's CDR3 is CASTPGTGPTEAFF. CDR3 bases: TGTGCCAGCACCCCTGGGACAGGTCCCACTGAAGCTTTCTTT.